A selection of T cell receptor beta chains follows, all from one sample in a study of shared clonotypes between healthy human individuals. Produced via immunoSEQ multiplex PCR; TCRdb's table is partial and in-frame only. The repertoire includes 550,000 to 850,000 clones, roughly two thirds of them detected once, and about 1.7% sits in the top ten. Sequencing was done on a sample of memory CD4+ T cells sorted from blood. All receptors derive from a woman between 25 and 40 years old in good health. Each CDR3 is given with its conserved first and last residue. D genes are given only for firm matches.

>TRBV11-2|TRBJ1-1|TRBD1
CASSRTGNIQEAFF
>TRBV19|TRBJ2-7|TRBD2
CASLGGTSAIYEQYF
>TRBV28|TRBJ2-7|-
CASSATGHTYKDF
>TRBV10-1|TRBJ2-1|-
CASSDGRSDLYNEQFF
>TRBV29-1|TRBJ2-7|TRBD1
CSVEGQGTYEQYF
>TRBV6-4|TRBJ2-1|TRBD2
CASSVFVGGRNEQFF
>TRBV29-1|TRBJ1-4|-
CSVEDRGANEKLFF
>TRBV27|TRBJ1-1|TRBD1
CASSPRWRGLVVNTEAFF
>TRBV25-1|TRBJ1-1|-
CASSGRSEAFF
>TRBV10-3|TRBJ2-3|-
CAISDRSTDTQYF
>TRBV28|TRBJ1-5|-
CASSPALGNQPQHF
>TRBV11-2|TRBJ2-7|-
CASSLDSSVLSLYEQYF
>TRBV5-1|TRBJ1-2|TRBD1
CASSLGTGAYGYTF
>TRBV5-4|TRBJ2-5|-
CASSPSGRGRETQYF
>TRBV28|TRBJ1-5|-
CASNTGTLQPQHF